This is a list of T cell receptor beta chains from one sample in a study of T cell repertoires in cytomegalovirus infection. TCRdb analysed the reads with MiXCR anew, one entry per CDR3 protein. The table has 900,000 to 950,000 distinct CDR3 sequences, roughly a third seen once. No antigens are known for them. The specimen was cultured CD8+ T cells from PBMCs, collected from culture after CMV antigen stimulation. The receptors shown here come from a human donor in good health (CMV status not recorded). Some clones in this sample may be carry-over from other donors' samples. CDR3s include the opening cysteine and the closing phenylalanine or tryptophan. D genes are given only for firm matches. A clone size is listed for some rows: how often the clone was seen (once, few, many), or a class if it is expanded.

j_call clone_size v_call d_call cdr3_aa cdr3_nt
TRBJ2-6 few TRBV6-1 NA CASSNQTISGANVLTF TGTGCCAGCAGTAACCAGACAATCTCTGGGGCCAACGTCCTGACTTTC
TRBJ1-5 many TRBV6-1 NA CASSEVAYQPQHF TGTGCCAGCAGTGAGGTGGCTTATCAGCCCCAGCATTTT
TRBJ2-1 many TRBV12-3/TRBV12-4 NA CASSFGRGPYNEQFF TGTGCCAGCAGTTTTGGGCGGGGGCCCTACAATGAGCAGTTCTTC
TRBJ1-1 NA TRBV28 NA CASSFLSDRKSEAFF TGTGCCAGCAGTTTCCTATCGGACAGAAAGTCTGAAGCTTTCTTT
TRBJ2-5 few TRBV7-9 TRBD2 CASSSRAGGQETQYF TGTGCCAGCAGCTCTAGAGCGGGGGGGCAGGAGACCCAGTACTTC
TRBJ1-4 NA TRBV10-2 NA CASGQPEKLFF TGCGCCAGCGGACAGCCAGAAAAACTGTTTTTT
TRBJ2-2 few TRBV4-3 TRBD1 CASSQLGTGPGELFF TGCGCCAGCAGCCAACTTGGGACAGGGCCCGGGGAGCTGTTTTTT
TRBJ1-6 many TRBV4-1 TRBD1 CASSQEDRVGSPLHF TGCGCCAGCAGCCAAGAGGACAGGGTTGGGTCACCCCTCCACTTT
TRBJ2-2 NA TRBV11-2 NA CASSLGWGPSGGELFF TGTGCCAGCAGCTTAGGGTGGGGGCCGAGCGGCGGGGAGCTGTTTTTT
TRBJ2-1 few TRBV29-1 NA CSVEGYAGSYNEQFF TGCAGCGTTGAAGGGTATGCAGGGTCCTACAATGAGCAGTTCTTC